This T cell receptor (beta chain) appears in the sequencing data of a study of blood T cell repertoires in COVID-19. Assay used: immunoSEQ multiplex PCR; TCRdb lists only in-frame clones, some missing. This repertoire shows around 95,000 clones, around 81% found once; its top ten account for around an eighth. The CDR3 length is 15 residues. Germline V gene sequence: CDR1 KGHSH, CDR2 LQKENI. Trimming removed 3 bases from V and 0 bases from J; junction bases left unmatched: 3. Sequencing was performed on peripheral blood. The chain has TRBV18 and TRBJ2-3, with TRBD1 identical over 7 bases. This receptor was identified in a man aged 45 to 65 with active or convalescent COVID-19. CDR3 amino acids: CASSPGQFSTDTQYF. Written as DNA, the CDR3 is TGTGCCAGCTCACCGGGACAGTTTAGCACAGATACGCAGTATTTT. The whole variable domain, filled in from reference TRBV18 and TRBJ2-3, reads NAGVMQNPRHLVRRRGQEARLRCSPMKGHSHVYWYRQLPEEGLKFMVYLQKENIIDESGMPKERFSAEFPKEGPSILRIQQVVRGDSAAYFCASSPGQFSTDTQYFGPGTRLTVL.